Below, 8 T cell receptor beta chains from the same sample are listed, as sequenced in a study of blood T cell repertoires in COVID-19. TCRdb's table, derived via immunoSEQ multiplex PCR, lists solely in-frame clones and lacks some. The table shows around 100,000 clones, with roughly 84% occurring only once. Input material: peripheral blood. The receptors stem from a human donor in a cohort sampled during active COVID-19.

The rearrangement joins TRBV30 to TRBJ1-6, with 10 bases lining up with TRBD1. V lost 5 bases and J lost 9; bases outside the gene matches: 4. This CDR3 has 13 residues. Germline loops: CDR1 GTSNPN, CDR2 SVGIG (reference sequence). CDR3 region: CAWGTGVGSPLHF. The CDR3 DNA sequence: TGTGCCTGGGGGACAGGGGTTGGTTCACCCCTCCACTTT.

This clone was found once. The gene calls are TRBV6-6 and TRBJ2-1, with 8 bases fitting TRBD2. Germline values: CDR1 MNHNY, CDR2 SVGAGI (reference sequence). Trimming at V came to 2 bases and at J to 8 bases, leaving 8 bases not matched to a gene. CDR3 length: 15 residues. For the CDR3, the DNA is TGTGCCAGCAGTTACATCGGGAGGGGGAAGGATGAGCAGTTCTTC. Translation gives CASSYIGRGKDEQFF.

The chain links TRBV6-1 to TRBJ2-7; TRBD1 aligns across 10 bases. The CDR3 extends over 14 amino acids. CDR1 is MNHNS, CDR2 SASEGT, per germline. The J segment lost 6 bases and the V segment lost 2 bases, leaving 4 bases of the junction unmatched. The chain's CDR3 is CASSERGTGVEQYF. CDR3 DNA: TGTGCCAGCAGTGAAAGGGGGACAGGGGTCGAGCAGTACTTC.

This CDR3 is CASSVGSRTGGNSPLHF. The CDR3 region has the DNA TGTGCCAGCAGCGTAGGGTCCAGGACAGGGGGGAATTCACCCCTCCACTTT. The chain links TRBV9 to TRBJ1-6, with 10 bases identical to TRBD1. The CDR3 has 17 residues. V trimming: 0 bases; J trimming: 7 bases; junction bases outside the gene matches: 7. Germline-derived CDR1 and CDR2 are SGDLS and YYNGEE.

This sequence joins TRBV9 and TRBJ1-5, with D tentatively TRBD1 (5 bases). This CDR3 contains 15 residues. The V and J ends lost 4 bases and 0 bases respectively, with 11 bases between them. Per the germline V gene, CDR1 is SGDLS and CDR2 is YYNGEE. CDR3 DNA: TGTGCCAGCAGCAACGGGGGGGGTAGCAATCAGCCCCAGCATTTT. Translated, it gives CASSNGGGSNQPQHF. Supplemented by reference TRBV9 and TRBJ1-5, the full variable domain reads DSGVTQTPKHLITATGQRVTLRCSPRSGDLSVYWYQQSLDQGLQFLIQYYNGEERAKGNILERFSAQQFPDLHSELNLSSLELGDSALYFCASSNGGGSNQPQHFGDGTRLSIL.

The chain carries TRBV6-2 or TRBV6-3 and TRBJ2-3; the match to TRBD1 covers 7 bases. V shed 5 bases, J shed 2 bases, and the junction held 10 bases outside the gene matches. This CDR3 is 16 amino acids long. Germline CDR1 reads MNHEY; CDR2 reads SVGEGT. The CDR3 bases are TGTGCCAGCAGTCCCACGGGGACAGCTTTCACAGATACGCAGTATTTT. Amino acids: CASSPTGTAFTDTQYF.

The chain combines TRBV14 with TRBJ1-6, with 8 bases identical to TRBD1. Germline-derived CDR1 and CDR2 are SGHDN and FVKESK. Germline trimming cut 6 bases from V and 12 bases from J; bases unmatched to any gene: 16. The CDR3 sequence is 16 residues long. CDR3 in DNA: TGTGCCAGCAGTCCAGGGGGCGCAAGGCTGTGGGGACCCCTCCACTTT. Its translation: CASSPGGARLWGPLHF.

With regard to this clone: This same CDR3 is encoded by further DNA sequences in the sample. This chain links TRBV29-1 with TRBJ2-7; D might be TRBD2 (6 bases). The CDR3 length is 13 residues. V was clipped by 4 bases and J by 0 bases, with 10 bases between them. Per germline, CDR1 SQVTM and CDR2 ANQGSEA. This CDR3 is CSVVSGVSYEQYF. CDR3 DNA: TGCAGCGTTGTATCGGGAGTCTCCTACGAGCAGTACTTC.